The 23 T cell receptor beta chains below were found in one sample sequenced in a study of shared clonotypes between healthy human individuals. Cells designated naive CD8 were CD45RO-negative and were positively selected for CCR7, with terminally differentiated effector memory CD45RA+ cells excluded. Only in-frame clones appear in the TCRdb table, and some are missing; sequencing was by immunoSEQ multiplex PCR. In the table there are roughly 570,000 clones, roughly 98% of which are singletons. The sequencing input was naive CD8+ T cells sorted from blood. All receptors derive from a man aged 25-45 years in good health.

This clone was counted only a few times. The rearrangement joins TRBV7-9 to TRBJ2-5, with TRBD1 matching 7 bases. The CDR3 runs to 14 residues. The V segment lost 4 bases and the J segment 2 bases; nucleotides outside the gene matches: 4. CDR1 is SEHNR, CDR2 FQNEAQ, per germline (reference sequence). CDR3 nucleotides: TGTGCCAGCAGCTCAACAGGGGTGCAAGAGACCCAGTACTTC. Protein product: CASSSTGVQETQYF. The entire variable domain, with the rest obtained from reference TRBV7-9 and TRBJ2-5, is as follows: DTGVSQNPRHKITKRGQNVTFRCDPISEHNRLYWYRQTLGQGPEFLTYFQNEAQLEKSRLLSDRFSAERPKGSFSTLEIQRTEQGDSAMYLCASSSTGVQETQYFGPGTRLLVL.

The chain carries TRBV4-3 and TRBJ2-7; no definite D call. Germline V CDR1 and CDR2: LGHNA, YSLEER. The CDR3 runs 13 residues. Trimming stripped 0 bases from V and 6 bases from J, with 9 bases between. The CDR3 loop is CASSQDLGFEQYF. CDR3 sequence (DNA): TGCGCCAGCAGCCAAGATCTCGGGTTCGAGCAGTACTTC.

This rearrangement joins TRBV7-9 to TRBJ2-7, with a tentative D call TRBD2 (6 bases). V lost 4 bases, J lost 6 bases, and 16 bases lay in between. In germline, CDR1 is SEHNR, CDR2 FQNEAQ (reference sequence). The length of the CDR3 is 14 residues. DNA for the CDR3: TGTGCCAGCAGCTCCCCGGGACTCCCGAGCGAGCAGTACTTC. Translating gives CASSSPGLPSEQYF. Supplemented by reference TRBV7-9 and TRBJ2-7, the full variable domain reads DTGVSQNPRHKITKRGQNVTFRCDPISEHNRLYWYRQTLGQGPEFLTYFQNEAQLEKSRLLSDRFSAERPKGSFSTLEIQRTEQGDSAMYLCASSSPGLPSEQYFGPGTRLTVT.

J is TRBJ1-1 and V is TRBV4-1; D is uncertain. The CDR3 covers 16 residues. Trimming stripped 1 base from V and 0 bases from J, with 12 bases between. Per germline, CDR1 MGHRA and CDR2 YSYEKL. CDR3 sequence reads: CASSQVSRSMNTEAFF. CDR3 sequence (DNA): TGCGCCAGCAGCCAAGTTTCACGTTCTATGAACACTGAAGCTTTCTTT.

The chain joins TRBV29-1 to TRBJ2-7; a possible D gene is TRBD2 (5 bases). Germline CDR1 is SQVTM and CDR2 is ANQGSEA. Trimming left V 6 bases short and J 5 bases short, with 17 bases between. The CDR3 has 13 residues. The DNA for the CDR3 is TGCAGCGTCTACGAGGGTAAGGTAGACGAGCAGTACTTC. Residues: CSVYEGKVDEQYF.

V and J are TRBV27 and TRBJ1-5; D gene uncertain. CDR1 and CDR2 from the germline V gene are MNHEY and SMNVEV (reference sequence). This CDR3 region has 14 residues. V dropped 4 bases and J dropped 3 bases, with 10 bases sitting between them. The CDR3 DNA reads TGTGCCAGCAGTTACGGAGGAACCAATCAGCCCCAGCATTTT. Its protein is CASSYGGTNQPQHF.

The rearrangement links TRBV5-1 to TRBJ2-2; D uncertain. V lost 4 bases to trimming and J lost 1 base, with 11 bases between them. The CDR3 runs 15 residues. From germline, CDR1 is SGHRS and CDR2 YFSETQ. The CDR3 bases are TGCGCCAGCAGCCCCTTGTCTGTGAACACCGGGGAGCTGTTTTTT. It yields the protein CASSPLSVNTGELFF.

The chain is built from TRBV29-1 and TRBJ2-3, with D unclear. The CDR3 consists of 9 residues. Trimming cost V 7 bases and J 2 bases, with 1 base left between them. CDR1 SQVTM and CDR2 ANQGSEA come from the germline V gene. CDR3 protein: CSATDTQYF. The DNA for the CDR3 is TGCAGCGCCACAGATACGCAGTATTTT.

The gene calls are TRBV29-1 and TRBJ2-3, with TRBD1 matching over 8 bases. V shed 5 bases, J shed 0 bases, and the junction held 13 bases outside the gene matches. The CDR3 sequence is 17 residues long. Germline V gives CDR1 SQVTM, CDR2 ANQGSEA. The CDR3: CSVLGAGQEISTDTQYF. The DNA of the CDR3 is TGCAGCGTTCTTGGGGCGGGACAGGAGATTAGCACAGATACGCAGTATTTT.

CDR3 DNA: TGTGCCAGCAGCTTGGCAGTGTTCATGAACACTGAAGCTTTCTTT. Its translation: CASSLAVFMNTEAFF. This chain connects TRBV7-2 to TRBJ1-1; D remains unclear. Trimming took off 3 bases at V and 0 bases at J, with 11 bases between the two ends. The CDR3 loop spans 15 amino acids. CDR1 and CDR2 (germline): SGHTA, FQGNSA.

This clone was seen just once. Other DNA sequences in this specimen translate into the identical CDR3. V is TRBV7-9 and J is TRBJ2-3, with no clear D. Trimming removed 4 bases at V and 4 bases at J, with 9 bases between. The CDR3 runs to 13 residues. From germline, CDR1 is SEHNR and CDR2 FQNEAQ (reference sequence). The CDR3 sequence: CASSSDRADTQYF. The CDR3 DNA sequence: TGTGCCAGCAGCTCCGATCGGGCAGATACGCAGTATTTT.

V and J are TRBV5-1 and TRBJ1-5; 9 positions agree with TRBD1. Trimming removed 0 bases from V and 1 base from J; junction bases left unmatched: 2. The CDR3 extends over 16 amino acids. Germline V lookup: CDR1 SGHRS, CDR2 YFSETQ. This CDR3 is CASSLGDRESNQPQHF. DNA of the CDR3: TGCGCCAGCAGCTTGGGGGACAGGGAGAGCAATCAGCCCCAGCATTTT.

The count of this clone is one. The V call is TRBV30, the J call TRBJ2-3; D is possibly TRBD2 (5 bases). The CDR3 is 14 amino acids. Germline CDR1 GTSNPN, CDR2 SVGIG (reference sequence). Trimming stripped 0 bases from V and 6 bases from J, with 13 bases between. CDR3 protein: CAWSVTGIGDTQYF. CDR3 bases: TGTGCCTGGAGTGTAACCGGGATTGGGGATACGCAGTATTTT.

V usage is TRBV15 and J usage is TRBJ1-5; weak D call: TRBD1 (5 bases). CDR1 is LNHNV and CDR2 is YYDKDF in the germline V gene (reference sequence). This CDR3 has 14 residues. Between the trimmed V and J ends, which lost 3 bases and 11 bases, there was a span of 17 bases. The CDR3 region is CATSSRTGDLAQHF. The DNA of the CDR3 is TGTGCCACCAGCAGTAGGACGGGGGATTTAGCCCAGCATTTT.

The chain carries TRBV7-2 and TRBJ2-2, with D maybe TRBD2 (6 bases). V was pared by 1 base and J by 6 bases, with 18 bases between. Germline values: CDR1 SGHTA, CDR2 FQGNSA. This CDR3 region has 17 residues. The CDR3 nucleotides read TGTGCCAGCAGCTTAGTAGGAGGGAAAAGACACCCCGGGGAGCTGTTTTTT. Encoded protein: CASSLVGGKRHPGELFF.

This clone was observed once. This chain joins TRBV18 and TRBJ1-1; 9 bases fit TRBD1. CDR1 KGHSH and CDR2 LQKENI come from the germline V gene. The V and J ends lost 0 bases and 3 bases, in that order; junction bases with no gene match: 11. The CDR3 contains 18 residues. The CDR3: CASSPPQGQGLVDTEAFF. The CDR3 region has the DNA TGTGCCAGCTCACCACCGCAGGGACAGGGTCTGGTGGACACTGAAGCTTTCTTT. Supplemented by reference TRBV18 and TRBJ1-1, the full variable domain reads NAGVMQNPRHLVRRRGQEARLRCSPMKGHSHVYWYRQLPEEGLKFMVYLQKENIIDESGMPKERFSAEFPKEGPSILRIQQVVRGDSAAYFCASSPPQGQGLVDTEAFFGQGTRLTVV.

CDR3 DNA sequence: TGCGCCAGCAGAATAGCGGGAGGGCCCTACGAGCAGTACTTC. It encodes CASRIAGGPYEQYF. This sequence joins TRBV5-1 and TRBJ2-7, with TRBD2 matching over 11 bases. Germline V lookup: CDR1 SGHRS, CDR2 YFSETQ. The CDR3 has 14 residues. The V segment lost 5 bases and the J segment 2 bases; nucleotides outside the gene matches: 3.

The rearrangement links TRBV27 to TRBJ2-1; 12 bases are shared with TRBD2. The CDR3 contains 14 residues. The germline gives CDR1 MNHEY, CDR2 SMNVEV (reference sequence). Trimming cost V 2 bases and J 8 bases; bases outside gene matches: 1. CDR3 coding DNA: TGTGCCAGCAGTTTAAGACTAGCGGGAGATGAGCAGTTCTTC. Protein: CASSLRLAGDEQFF.

The chain uses TRBV27 and TRBJ1-2, with 12 bases matching TRBD1. Germline V lookup: CDR1 MNHEY, CDR2 SMNVEV (reference sequence). CDR3 length: 14 amino acids. J gave up 7 bases and V 7 bases, and 7 bases lay outside the gene matches. The CDR3 protein is CASKGQGAVFGYTF. CDR3 DNA sequence: TGTGCCAGCAAGGGACAGGGGGCTGTTTTTGGCTACACCTTC.

The rearrangement uses TRBV28 and TRBJ1-4; 7 bases match TRBD1. Germline V gene lookup returns CDR1 MDHEN and CDR2 SYDVKM. This CDR3 comprises 16 residues. V shed 5 bases, J shed 7 bases, and the junction held 13 bases outside the gene matches. The CDR3 loop is CASSPRTGLVSEKLFF. The CDR3 nucleotides are TGTGCCAGCAGTCCCCGGACAGGTCTGGTATCTGAAAAACTGTTTTTT. The variable domain in full, completed from reference TRBV28 and TRBJ1-4, reads DVKVTQSSRYLVKRTGEKVFLECVQDMDHENMFWYRQDPGLGLRLIYFSYDVKMKEKGDIPEGYSVSREKKERFSLILESASTNQTSMYLCASSPRTGLVSEKLFFGSGTQLSVL.

The rearrangement uses TRBV27 and TRBJ1-5; 9 positions match TRBD1. Germline values: CDR1 MNHEY, CDR2 SMNVEV (reference sequence). This CDR3 is built from 15 residues. J was trimmed by 3 bases and V by 2 bases; bases with no gene match: 2. In DNA, the CDR3 is TGTGCCAGCAGTTTAAACAGGGGGCCCAATCAGCCCCAGCATTTT. Amino acids: CASSLNRGPNQPQHF.

For the CDR3, the DNA is TGTGCCAGCAACTCCCGGGCTAGCGGGAGTCCAGATACGCAGTATTTT. This codes for CASNSRASGSPDTQYF. This rearrangement joins TRBV28 to TRBJ2-3, with 10 bases identical to TRBD2. V shed 7 bases, J shed 4 bases, and the junction held 11 bases outside the gene matches. The CDR3 has 16 amino acids. Germline loops: CDR1 MDHEN, CDR2 SYDVKM.

V and J are TRBV6-5 and TRBJ2-7; TRBD1 is a possible D gene (6 bases). The ends were cut back, 5 bases at V and 0 bases at J, with 11 bases in the middle. This CDR3 has 14 residues. The germline CDR1 and CDR2 sequences are MNHEY and SVGAGI. The CDR3 sequence is CASSPDSYSYEQYF. CDR3 DNA: TGTGCCAGCAGTCCGGACAGTTACTCCTACGAGCAGTACTTC.